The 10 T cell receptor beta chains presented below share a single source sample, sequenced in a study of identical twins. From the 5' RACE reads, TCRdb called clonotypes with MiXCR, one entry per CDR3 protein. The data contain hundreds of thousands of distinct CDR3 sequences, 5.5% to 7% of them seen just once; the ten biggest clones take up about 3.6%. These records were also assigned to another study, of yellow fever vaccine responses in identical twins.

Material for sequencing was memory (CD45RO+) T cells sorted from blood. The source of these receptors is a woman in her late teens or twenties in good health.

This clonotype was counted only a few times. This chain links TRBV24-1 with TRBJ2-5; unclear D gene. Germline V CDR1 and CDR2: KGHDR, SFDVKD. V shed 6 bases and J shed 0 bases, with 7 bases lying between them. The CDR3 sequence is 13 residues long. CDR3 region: CATSTLYQETQYF. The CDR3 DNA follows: TGTGCCACCAGTACACTTTACCAAGAGACCCAGTACTTC.

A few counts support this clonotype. The CDR3 sequence is CASSLRLAEFDTQYF. Written as DNA, the CDR3 is TGTGCCAGCAGTTTAAGGCTAGCGGAATTCGATACGCAGTATTTT. The chain carries TRBV27 and TRBJ2-3; 7 positions agree with TRBD2. Germline CDR1 and CDR2: MNHEY and SMNVEV (reference sequence). J lost 6 bases, V lost 2 bases, and 8 bases had no gene match. There are 15 residues in the CDR3.

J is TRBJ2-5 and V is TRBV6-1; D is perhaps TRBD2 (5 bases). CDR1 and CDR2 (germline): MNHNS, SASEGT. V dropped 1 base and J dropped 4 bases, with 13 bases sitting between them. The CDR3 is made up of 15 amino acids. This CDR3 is CASSEGREWAETQYF. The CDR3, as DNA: TGTGCCAGCAGTGAAGGACGGGAATGGGCAGAGACCCAGTACTTC.

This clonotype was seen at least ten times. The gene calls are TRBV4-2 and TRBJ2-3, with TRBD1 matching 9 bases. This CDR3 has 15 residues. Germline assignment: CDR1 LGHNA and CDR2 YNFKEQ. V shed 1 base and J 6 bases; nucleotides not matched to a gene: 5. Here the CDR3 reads CASSQGGQGSDTQYF. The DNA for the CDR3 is TGTGCCAGCAGCCAAGGGGGACAGGGATCGGATACGCAGTATTTT.

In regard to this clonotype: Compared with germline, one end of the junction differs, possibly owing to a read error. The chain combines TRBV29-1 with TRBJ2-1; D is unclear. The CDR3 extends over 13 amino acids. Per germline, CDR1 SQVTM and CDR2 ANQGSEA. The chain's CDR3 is CNVAHPSISEQFF. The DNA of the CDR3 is TGCAACGTTGCTCATCCGAGTATCAGTGAGCAGTTCTTC.

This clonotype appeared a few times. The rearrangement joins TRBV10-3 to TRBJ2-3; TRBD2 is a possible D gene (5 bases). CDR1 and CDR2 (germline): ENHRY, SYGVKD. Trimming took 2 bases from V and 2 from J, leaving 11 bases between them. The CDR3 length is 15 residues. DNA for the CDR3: TGTGCCATCAGTGAGCCGACCGGGAACACAGATACGCAGTATTTT. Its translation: CAISEPTGNTDTQYF.

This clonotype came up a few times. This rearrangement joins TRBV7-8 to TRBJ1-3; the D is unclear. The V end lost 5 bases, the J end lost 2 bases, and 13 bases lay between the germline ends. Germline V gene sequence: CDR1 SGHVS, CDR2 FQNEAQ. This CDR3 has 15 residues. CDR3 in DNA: TGTGCCAGCAGCCTCACGGACGTCACTGGAAACACCATATATTTT. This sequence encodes CASSLTDVTGNTIYF. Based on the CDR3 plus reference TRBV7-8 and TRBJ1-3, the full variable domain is GAGVSQSPRYKVAKRGQDVALRCDPISGHVSLFWYQQALGQGPEFLTYFQNEAQLDKSGLPSDRFFAERPEGSVSTLKIQRTQQEDSAVYLCASSLTDVTGNTIYFGEGSWLTVV.

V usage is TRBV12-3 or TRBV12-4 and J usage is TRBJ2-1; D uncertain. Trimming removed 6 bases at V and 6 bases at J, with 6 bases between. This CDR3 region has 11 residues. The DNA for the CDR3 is TGTGCCAGCAGGATACGCAATGAGCAGTTCTTC. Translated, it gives CASRIRNEQFF.

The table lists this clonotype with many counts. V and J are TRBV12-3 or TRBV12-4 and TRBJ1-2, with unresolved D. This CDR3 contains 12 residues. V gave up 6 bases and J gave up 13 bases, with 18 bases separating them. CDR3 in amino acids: CASSRSRVECTF. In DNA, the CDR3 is TGTGCCAGCAGCCGTTCCCGGGTGGAGTGCACCTTC.

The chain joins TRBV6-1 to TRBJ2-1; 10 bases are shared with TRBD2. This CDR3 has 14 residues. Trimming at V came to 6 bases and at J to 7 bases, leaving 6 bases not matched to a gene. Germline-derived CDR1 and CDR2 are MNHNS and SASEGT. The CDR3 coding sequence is TGTGCCAGCAGGGTGGGACTAGCGTCTAATGAGCAGTTCTTC. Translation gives CASRVGLASNEQFF.